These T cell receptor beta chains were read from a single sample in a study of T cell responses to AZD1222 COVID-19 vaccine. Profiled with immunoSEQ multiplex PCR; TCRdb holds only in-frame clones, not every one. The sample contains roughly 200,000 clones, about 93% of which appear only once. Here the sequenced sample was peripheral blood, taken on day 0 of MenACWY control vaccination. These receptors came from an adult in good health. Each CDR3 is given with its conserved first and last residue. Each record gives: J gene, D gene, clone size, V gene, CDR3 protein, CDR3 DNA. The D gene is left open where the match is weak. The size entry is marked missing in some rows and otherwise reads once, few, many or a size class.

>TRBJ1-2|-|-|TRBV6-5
CASRTPGRLGGYTF
TGTGCCAGCAGAACCCCTGGCAGGTTGGGCGGCTACACCTTC
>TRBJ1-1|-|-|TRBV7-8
CASSLGERTEAFF
TGTGCCAGCAGCTTAGGTGAGAGGACTGAAGCTTTCTTT
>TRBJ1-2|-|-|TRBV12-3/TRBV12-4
CASRNRDIDGYTF
TGTGCCAGCAGAAACCGGGACATCGATGGCTACACCTTC
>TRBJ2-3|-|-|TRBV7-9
CASSLLPVADTQYF
TGTGCCAGCAGCTTACTCCCCGTGGCAGATACGCAGTATTTT
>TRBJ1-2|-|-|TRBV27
CASSPDVVLTNSGYTF
TGTGCCAGCAGTCCCGACGTGGTATTGACTAATAGTGGCTACACCTTC
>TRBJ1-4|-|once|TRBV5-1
CASSPSTPNEKLFF
TGCGCCAGCAGCCCGTCGACCCCAAATGAAAAACTGTTTTTT
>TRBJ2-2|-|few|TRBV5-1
CASSTYTTGELFF
TGCGCCAGCAGCACCTACACCACCGGGGAGCTGTTTTTT
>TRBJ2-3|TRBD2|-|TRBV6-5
CASRTGGDTQYF
TGTGCCAGCCGTACGGGGGGAGATACGCAGTATTTT
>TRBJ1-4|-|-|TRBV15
CATSRQGTGSEKLFF
TGTGCCACCAGCAGACAAGGGACGGGAAGCGAAAAACTGTTTTTT
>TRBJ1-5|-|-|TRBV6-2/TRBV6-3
CASSYEAKGSAQHF
TGTGCCAGCAGTTACGAGGCCAAGGGTTCAGCCCAGCATTTT
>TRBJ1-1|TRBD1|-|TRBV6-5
CASRGQGLYSTEAFF
TGTGCCAGCAGGGGACAGGGGTTGTACAGCACTGAAGCTTTCTTT
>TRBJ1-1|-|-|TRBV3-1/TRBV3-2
CASSLGGDRRNTEAFF
TGTGCCAGCAGCTTGGGTGGGGATCGAAGGAACACTGAAGCTTTCTTT
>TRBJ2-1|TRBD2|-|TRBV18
CASSPTAGGHSEQFF
TGTGCCAGCTCACCAACAGCGGGGGGGCACAGTGAGCAGTTCTTC
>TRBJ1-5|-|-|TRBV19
CASSTTFQAQPQHF
TGTGCCAGTAGTACAACATTTCAGGCCCAGCCCCAGCATTTT
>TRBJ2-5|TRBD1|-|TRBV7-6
CASSLAPDRDRQETQYF
TGTGCCAGCAGCTTAGCCCCGGACAGGGATCGCCAAGAGACCCAGTACTTC
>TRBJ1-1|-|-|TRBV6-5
CASSYSRGYGEAFF
TGTGCCAGCAGTTACTCGAGAGGGTACGGTGAAGCTTTCTTT
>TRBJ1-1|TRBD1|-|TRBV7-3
CASSRTGDTEAFF
TGTGCCAGCAGCCGGACAGGCGACACTGAAGCTTTCTTT
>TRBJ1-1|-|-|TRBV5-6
CASSSSWGGNTEAFF
TGTGCCAGCAGCTCCTCTTGGGGGGGGAACACTGAAGCTTTCTTT
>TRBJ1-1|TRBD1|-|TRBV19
CASSSGQAFTEAFF
TGTGCCAGTAGTTCGGGACAGGCCTTCACTGAAGCTTTCTTT
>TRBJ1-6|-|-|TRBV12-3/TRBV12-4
CASSTLGNSPLHF
TGTGCCAGCAGCACACTCGGTAATTCACCCCTCCACTTT
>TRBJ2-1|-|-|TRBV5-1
CASSLVRADMGEQFF
TGCGCCAGCAGCTTGGTGAGAGCCGACATGGGTGAGCAGTTCTTC
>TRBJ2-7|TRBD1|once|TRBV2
CASSAQGAVTYEQYF
TGTGCCAGCAGTGCACAGGGGGCAGTCACCTACGAGCAGTACTTC
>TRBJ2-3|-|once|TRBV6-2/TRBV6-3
CASSYFSFGGAIRDTQYF
TGTGCCAGCAGTTACTTTTCTTTCGGCGGGGCCATTAGGGATACGCAGTATTTT
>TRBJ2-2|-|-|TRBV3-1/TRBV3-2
CASSQAHWGHGELFF
TGTGCCAGCAGCCAGGCCCACTGGGGGCACGGGGAGCTGTTTTTT
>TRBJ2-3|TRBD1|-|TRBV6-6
CASTGTEVTQYF
TGTGCCAGCACCGGGACAGAGGTTACGCAGTATTTT
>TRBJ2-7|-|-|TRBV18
CASSPPSVYEQYF
TGTGCCAGCTCACCACCATCGGTTTACGAGCAGTACTTC
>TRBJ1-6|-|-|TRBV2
CASSGGGFNSPLHF
TGTGCCAGCAGTGGTGGGGGGTTTAATTCACCCCTCCACTTT
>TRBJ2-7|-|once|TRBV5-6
CASSLGYYEQYF
TGTGCCAGCAGCTTAGGATACTACGAGCAGTACTTC
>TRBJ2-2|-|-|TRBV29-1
CSVGQRPNTGELFF
TGCAGCGTTGGACAGCGACCGAACACCGGGGAGCTGTTTTTT
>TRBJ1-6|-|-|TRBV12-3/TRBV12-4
CASSFKGNSPLHF
TGTGCCAGCAGTTTTAAGGGTAATTCACCCCTCCACTTT
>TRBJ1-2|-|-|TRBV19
CASSIGRVADGYTF
TGTGCCAGTAGTATAGGCCGGGTCGCTGATGGCTACACCTTC
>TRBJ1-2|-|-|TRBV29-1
CSVESSGVGVHGYTF
TGCAGCGTTGAAAGTTCAGGGGTCGGAGTGCATGGCTACACCTTC
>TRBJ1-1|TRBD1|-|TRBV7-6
CASSQGQRMNTEAFF
TGTGCCAGCAGCCAGGGACAGCGCATGAACACTGAAGCTTTCTTT
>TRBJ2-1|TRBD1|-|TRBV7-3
CASSPGQAANNEQFF
TGTGCCAGCAGCCCCGGACAGGCAGCAAATAATGAGCAGTTCTTC
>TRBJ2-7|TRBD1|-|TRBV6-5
CASMGTGVAEQYF
TGTGCCAGCATGGGGACAGGGGTAGCCGAGCAGTACTTC
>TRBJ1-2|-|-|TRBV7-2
CASSRGTAEGYTF
TGTGCCAGCAGCCGGGGGACGGCGGAGGGCTACACCTTC
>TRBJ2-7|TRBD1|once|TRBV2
CASRGQASSYEQYF
TGTGCCAGCAGGGGACAGGCGTCCTCCTACGAGCAGTACTTC
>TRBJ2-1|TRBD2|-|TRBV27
CASSSHLLTRAGGNHEQFF
TGTGCCAGCAGTTCCCACCTCCTGACTCGAGCGGGGGGAAATCATGAGCAGTTCTTC
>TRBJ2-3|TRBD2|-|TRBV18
CASSLGLAGGPTDTQYF
TGTGCCAGCTCCCTCGGACTAGCGGGGGGCCCGACGGATACGCAGTATTTT
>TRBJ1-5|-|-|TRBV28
CASSLGGTNNQPQHF
TGTGCCAGCAGTTTAGGCGGGACAAACAATCAGCCCCAGCATTTT
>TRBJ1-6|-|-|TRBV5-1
CASSSGHGLGSDSPLHF
TGCGCCAGCAGCTCGGGACACGGATTAGGGAGTGATTCACCCCTCCACTTT
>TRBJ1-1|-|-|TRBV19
CASSTNTEAFF
TGTGCCAGTAGTACGAACACTGAAGCTTTCTTT
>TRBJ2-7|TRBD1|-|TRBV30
CAWSRQKSAGQVIEQYF
TGTGCCTGGAGCCGACAAAAAAGTGCGGGACAGGTAATCGAGCAGTACTTC
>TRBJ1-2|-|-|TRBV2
CASTDPHLPGADGYTF
TGTGCCAGCACTGACCCGCACCTCCCGGGGGCGGATGGCTACACCTTC
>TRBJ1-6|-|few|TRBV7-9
CASSLAAVYNSPLHF
TGTGCCAGCAGCTTAGCGGCGGTTTATAATTCACCCCTCCACTTT
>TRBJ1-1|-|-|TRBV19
CASRDSANTEAFF
TGTGCCAGTAGAGACAGTGCGAACACTGAAGCTTTCTTT
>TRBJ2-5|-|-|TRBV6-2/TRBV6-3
CASSGHMQETQYF
TGTGCCAGCAGTGGACATATGCAAGAGACCCAGTACTTC
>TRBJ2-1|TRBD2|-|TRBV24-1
CAAAATGGGNEQFF
TGTGCCGCAGCCGCCACGGGAGGGGGCAATGAGCAGTTCTTC
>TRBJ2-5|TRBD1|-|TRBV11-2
CASSRDRGEETQYF
TGTGCCAGCAGCCGGGACAGGGGGGAGGAGACCCAGTACTTC
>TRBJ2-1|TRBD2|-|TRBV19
CASSARLAGGYPSYNEQFF
TGTGCCAGTAGTGCCCGACTTGCGGGGGGGTACCCCTCCTACAATGAGCAGTTCTTC
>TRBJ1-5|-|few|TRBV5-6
CASSLSRAGGPRQPQHF
TGTGCCAGCAGCTTGAGTCGTGCGGGAGGTCCTCGGCAGCCCCAGCATTTT
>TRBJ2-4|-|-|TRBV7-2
CASRPSQGLHIQYF
TGTGCCAGCAGGCCGAGTCAGGGACTTCACATTCAGTACTTC
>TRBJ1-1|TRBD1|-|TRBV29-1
CSVGTGGGTEAFF
TGCAGCGTGGGGACAGGGGGAGGCACTGAAGCTTTCTTT
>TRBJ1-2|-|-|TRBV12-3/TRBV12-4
CASSSIVKGGYTF
TGTGCCAGCAGCTCGATCGTGAAGGGGGGCTACACCTTC
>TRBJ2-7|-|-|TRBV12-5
CASGHRADAEQYF
TGTGCTAGTGGTCACAGGGCAGACGCCGAGCAGTACTTC